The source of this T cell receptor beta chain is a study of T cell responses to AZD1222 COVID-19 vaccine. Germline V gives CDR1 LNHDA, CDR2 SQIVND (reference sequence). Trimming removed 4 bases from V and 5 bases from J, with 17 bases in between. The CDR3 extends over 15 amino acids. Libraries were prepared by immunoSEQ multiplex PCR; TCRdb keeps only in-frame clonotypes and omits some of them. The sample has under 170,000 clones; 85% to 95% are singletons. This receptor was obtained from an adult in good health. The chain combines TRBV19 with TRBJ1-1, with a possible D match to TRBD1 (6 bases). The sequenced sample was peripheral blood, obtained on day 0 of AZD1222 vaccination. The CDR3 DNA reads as TGTGCCAGTAGTACAAAACGGGGAGGGGGAACTGAAGCTTTCTTT. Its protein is CASSTKRGGGTEAFF.